This T cell receptor beta chain was sequenced for a study of post-analysis software for immune sequencing data. Incorporated into the TCR beta cDNA libraries were unique molecular identifiers, which served to reduce PCR and sequencing biases. TCRdb analysed the PCR reads with MiXCR anew, one entry per CDR3 protein. Of approximately 730,000 distinct CDR3 sequences listed, 30% were seen once; the top ten hold roughly 0.54%. This clonotype was counted between two and nine times. Its antigen is currently unknown. J gave up 7 bases and V 1 base, and 6 bases lay outside the gene matches. This CDR3 is 14 amino acids long. From germline, CDR1 is SGHDN and CDR2 FVKESK. General study findings and limits: Compared against controls, patients with multiple sclerosis displayed significantly lower normalized Chao1 diversity. Strong same-batch co-clustering of samples appeared with F measure clustering. Elevated frequency relative to controls characterized several TRBV segments in patients, TRBV5-6, TRBV5-1 and TRBV20-1 among them.

The TCR sequence derives from a girl under 18 with multiple sclerosis. The sequenced material came from blood. The chain combines TRBV14 with TRBJ1-2, with TRBD1 matching over 7 bases. The CDR3: CASSQGQGSTGYTF. CDR3 nucleotide sequence: TGTGCCAGCAGCCAAGGACAGGGTTCCACTGGCTACACCTTC.